This record looks at one TCR beta chain sequence and its context. This clonotype showed up just a few times. The antigen it recognizes is unknown. One end of the junction varies from germline; a read error may be responsible. The germline V gene sets CDR1 to SQVTM and CDR2 to ANQGSEA. The CDR3 measures 14 amino acids from cysteine to phenylalanine. Of the read, only the CDR3 DNA is kept; its 42 bases are in frame from base 1. This sample is part of a study of response to subunit inactivated influenza vaccine (dated by TCRdb to 2016 to 2019). Describing the broader study: Deep quantitative profiling of the T cell receptor repertoire was used in the study to follow responses to a trivalent subunit inactivated influenza vaccine.

General findings and caveats noted by the study authors: The authors suggested that each seasonal influenza vaccination may recruit only a limited number of new T cells.

The library was made by RT-PCR. Sequencing relied on an Illumina HiSeq 2500. Clones were called with MiXCR by TCRdb after fastp trimmed the public reads at Q25, and only in-frame beta chains were retained. Records with the same CDR3 protein are collapsed into one entry carrying the most frequent genes and DNA. The sample records 650,000 to 850,000 distinct CDR3 sequences, about 14% of which are singletons. The leading ten clones occupy around 6.5% of the sample. The sequencing here drew on PBMCs from blood, taken 14 to 15 days before vaccination. The clonotype originates from a man aged 50 to 60 who received an inactivated influenza vaccine. Donor details come from another sample of the same person, matched by shared clones. This sequence uses TRBV29-1 and TRBJ1-1, and 8 junction bases match TRBD1. CDR3 sequence: CSERTGMLNAEAFF. The base sequence is TGCAGCGAACGGACAGGGATGCTGAACGCTGAAGCTTTCTTT.